A single sample is the source of the 27 T cell receptor beta chains below, sequenced in a study. In TCRdb, the RT-PCR reads were re-called with MiXCR into one record per CDR3 protein. Of more than 600,000 distinct CDR3 sequences in the sample, 12% to 15% are singletons; the top ten hold roughly 3.6%. The sequenced sample was memory CD4+ T cells from blood. Every receptor here comes from a female donor in good health, serving as a healthy control.

The gene calls are TRBV11-2 and TRBJ1-2, with a tentative D call TRBD1 (6 bases). CDR1 SGHAT and CDR2 FQNNGV come from the germline V gene. There are 14 residues in the CDR3. V was trimmed by 7 bases and J by 1 base, leaving 13 bases between them. The CDR3 DNA is TGTGCCAGCAACCGGGACACTCTTAACTATGGCTACACCTTC. Translation: CASNRDTLNYGYTF.

The chain combines TRBV6-6 with TRBJ1-6; no reliable D call. CDR1 and CDR2 from the germline V gene are MNHNY and SVGAGI (reference sequence). The V end lost 5 bases, the J end lost 4 bases, and 12 bases lay between the germline ends. CDR3 length: 15 amino acids. CDR3 nucleotides: TGTGCCAGCAGTCCCACGGAGTCTTATAATTCACCCCTCCACTTT. Protein sequence: CASSPTESYNSPLHF.

The sample holds many counts of this clonotype. The V gene is TRBV9, the J gene TRBJ1-2, with a possible D match to TRBD1 (5 bases). V lost 4 bases to trimming and J lost 6 bases, with 16 bases between them. Germline V lookup: CDR1 SGDLS, CDR2 YYNGEE. The CDR3 has 14 amino acids. The CDR3 loop reads CASSLRDLGHGYTF. The CDR3 DNA sequence: TGTGCCAGCAGCCTCCGGGACCTAGGGCATGGCTACACCTTC.

The chain links TRBV28 to TRBJ1-1, with no clear D. The CDR3 covers 17 residues. The germline V gene encodes CDR1 MDHEN and CDR2 SYDVKM. V was shortened by 6 bases and J by 1 base, with 21 bases between the two germline ends. CDR3 loop: CASSPAGLTLSNTEAFF. The CDR3, as DNA: TGTGCCAGCAGCCCGGCCGGCCTGACCCTTTCGAACACTGAAGCTTTCTTT.

This clonotype has just a few counts. The gene calls are TRBV9 and TRBJ2-1; D gene ambiguous. The CDR3 length is 16 residues. V lost 3 bases and J lost 0, with 13 bases in between. Germline CDR1 is SGDLS and CDR2 is YYNGEE. The CDR3 DNA sequence: TGTGCCAGCAGCGCGGCAGACCTGAGCTCCTACAATGAGCAGTTCTTC. As protein: CASSAADLSSYNEQFF.

This rearrangement joins TRBV7-6 to TRBJ2-5, with a tentative D call TRBD1 (6 bases). The CDR3 extends over 15 amino acids. Trimming shortened V by 0 bases and J by 4 bases, and 12 bases separated the two germline ends. Germline values: CDR1 SGHVS, CDR2 FNYEAQ. The CDR3 sequence: CASSLASGVGETQYF. For the CDR3, the DNA is TGTGCCAGCAGCTTAGCGTCAGGGGTCGGAGAGACCCAGTACTTC.

This clonotype was recorded at least ten times. V is TRBV28 and J is TRBJ2-2; perhaps TRBD1 as D (6 bases). V was trimmed by 8 bases and J by 4 bases, leaving 11 bases between them. The CDR3 has 13 amino acids. Germline CDR1 is MDHEN and CDR2 is SYDVKM. The CDR3 loop is CASGGQGTGELFF. The DNA for the CDR3 is TGTGCCAGCGGGGGCCAGGGCACCGGGGAGCTGTTTTTT.

The sample holds a few counts of this clonotype. This rearrangement joins TRBV6-5 to TRBJ2-3; the match to TRBD2 covers 10 bases. J was trimmed by 4 bases and V by 0 bases; bases with no gene match: 7. Germline values: CDR1 MNHEY, CDR2 SVGAGI. The CDR3 is made up of 17 amino acids. Here the CDR3 reads CASSYSLAGSSADTQYF. DNA of the CDR3: TGTGCCAGCAGTTACTCACTAGCGGGAAGTAGTGCAGATACGCAGTATTTT.

This clonotype was counted only a few times. The V and J genes are TRBV12-5 and TRBJ2-3; no clear D gene. V lost 5 bases and J 6 bases, leaving 9 bases between the germline ends. The CDR3 runs to 12 residues. Germline loops: CDR1 LGHNT, CDR2 FRNRAP. The DNA of the CDR3 is TGTGCTAGTGGTGTAGAGTGGGATACGCAGTATTTT. It specifies CASGVEWDTQYF.

The V and J genes are TRBV20-1 and TRBJ2-4; 7 positions agree with TRBD1. V trimming: 5 bases; J trimming: 9 bases; junction bases outside the gene matches: 7. This CDR3 has 12 amino acids. CDR1 is DFQATT and CDR2 is SNEGSKA in the germline V gene (reference sequence). CDR3 in amino acids: CSAPDRLGIQYF. CDR3 nucleotides: TGCAGTGCTCCGGACAGGTTGGGCATTCAGTACTTC.

J is TRBJ2-1 and V is TRBV20-1; 11 bases are a match to TRBD2. Germline V gene sequence: CDR1 DFQATT, CDR2 SNEGSKA (reference sequence). The CDR3 runs 14 residues. Germline trimming cut 4 bases from V and 9 bases from J; bases unmatched to any gene: 8. CDR3 sequence (DNA): TGCAGTGCTACTATAGCGGGAGGGCCAGGTGAGCAGTTCTTC. Translated: CSATIAGGPGEQFF.

In its sample, this clonotype was seen many times. The chain is built from TRBV12-3 or TRBV12-4 and TRBJ2-7; D ambiguous. The CDR3 runs to 12 residues. The CDR3 reads CATQGNTYEQYF. CDR3 bases: TGTGCTACCCAAGGGAACACCTACGAGCAGTACTTC.

The CDR3 loop is CSTTRGQTYNSPLHF. CDR3 sequence (DNA): TGCAGTACCACTAGGGGACAGACCTATAATTCACCCCTCCACTTT. The rearrangement links TRBV20-1 to TRBJ1-6, with 7 bases lining up with TRBD1. The junction had 9 bases not matched to a gene; V was cut back by 8 bases and J by 2 bases. The CDR3 is made up of 15 amino acids. Germline V CDR1 and CDR2: DFQATT, SNEGSKA (reference sequence).

In its sample, this clonotype was seen many times. This chain links TRBV6-5 with TRBJ1-2, with TRBD1 as a possible D gene (6 bases). The CDR3 is made up of 15 amino acids. CDR1 is MNHEY and CDR2 is SVGAGI in the germline V gene. V was clipped by 4 bases and J by 8 bases, with 20 bases between them. CDR3 sequence reads: CASSFAQGGRGGYTF. CDR3 DNA: TGTGCCAGCAGTTTTGCACAGGGCGGTCGTGGGGGCTACACCTTC.

The chain couples TRBV10-3 to TRBJ1-1; 9 bases map to TRBD1. Per the germline V gene, CDR1 is ENHRY and CDR2 is SYGVKD. V lost 10 bases to trimming and J lost 3 bases; unmatched junction nucleotides: 6. The CDR3 is 13 amino acids. The CDR3 sequence is CATGDRGYTEAFF. The CDR3 DNA reads TGTGCCACCGGTGACAGGGGGTACACTGAAGCTTTCTTT.

The chain employs TRBV5-6 and TRBJ1-2; D is perhaps TRBD1 (5 bases). V was shortened by 4 bases and J by 2 bases, with 12 bases between the two germline ends. Germline values: CDR1 SGHDT, CDR2 YYEEEE. This CDR3 is 14 amino acids long. The CDR3: CASSEEWGNYGYTF. In nucleotides, the CDR3 is TGTGCCAGCAGCGAAGAGTGGGGGAACTATGGCTACACCTTC.

V is TRBV20-1 and J is TRBJ1-1, with D hard to call. CDR3 length equals 11 residues. The germline V gene encodes CDR1 DFQATT and CDR2 SNEGSKA (reference sequence). V dropped 5 bases and J dropped 7 bases, with 11 bases sitting between them. Written as DNA, the CDR3 is TGCAGTGCTCCTGTTCCCTTTGAAGCTTTCTTT. Protein sequence: CSAPVPFEAFF.

The CDR3 nucleotides read TGTGCCAGCAGCCAATTCACGGGAGCAGATACGCAGTATTTT. It is translated as CASSQFTGADTQYF. This chain connects TRBV6-5 to TRBJ2-3; D is possibly TRBD2 (6 bases). CDR1 is MNHEY and CDR2 is SVGAGI in the germline V gene. CDR3 length equals 14 residues. Trimming left V 6 bases short and J 4 bases short, with 14 bases between.

This clonotype was recorded a few times. The CDR3: CSARHQADSNQPQHF. DNA for the CDR3: TGCAGTGCTAGACATCAGGCAGATAGCAATCAGCCCCAGCATTTT. The chain links TRBV20-1 to TRBJ1-5; D is ambiguous. Trimming removed 2 bases from V and 0 bases from J, with 11 bases in between. The CDR3 spans 15 residues. Germline V gene data show CDR1 as DFQATT and CDR2 as SNEGSKA (reference sequence).

This clonotype was recorded a few times. J is TRBJ2-1 and V is TRBV6-2 or TRBV6-3; D may be TRBD2 (6 bases). The V end lost 5 bases, the J end lost 4 bases, and 15 bases lay between the germline ends. Looked up from germline, CDR1 is MNHEY and CDR2 is SVGEGT. The CDR3 is 15 amino acids. The CDR3 loop reads CASSPHRDFYNEQFF. CDR3 nucleotide sequence: TGTGCCAGCAGTCCTCACCGGGACTTTTACAATGAGCAGTTCTTC.

This clonotype has only a few counts. J is TRBJ1-1 and V is TRBV7-2; the D gene is possibly TRBD1 (6 bases). There are 13 residues in the CDR3. Germline CDR1 reads SGHTA; CDR2 reads FQGNSA. V was clipped by 2 bases and J by 6 bases, with 10 bases between them. CDR3 sequence: CASSLLRTAEAFF. In nucleotides, the CDR3 is TGTGCCAGCAGCTTATTACGGACAGCTGAAGCTTTCTTT.

In its sample, this clonotype was seen a few times. V is TRBV24-1 and J is TRBJ2-1; TRBD1 aligns across 7 bases. This CDR3 region has 18 residues. Germline values: CDR1 KGHDR, CDR2 SFDVKD. The junction had 13 bases not matched to a gene; V was cut back by 2 bases and J by 4 bases. The CDR3 is CATSDYDLVTGTYNEQFF. In DNA, the CDR3 is TGTGCCACCAGTGATTACGACCTGGTGACAGGGACATACAATGAGCAGTTCTTC.

This clonotype was counted a few times. This chain links TRBV6-1 with TRBJ2-7; D call uncertain. The CDR3 runs to 12 residues. Germline values: CDR1 MNHNS, CDR2 SASEGT. Deletions cut 7 bases from V and 4 bases from J, with 11 bases between. The CDR3 is CASTVTDYEQYF. For the CDR3, the DNA is TGTGCCAGCACCGTTACTGATTACGAGCAGTACTTC.

The chain links TRBV30 to TRBJ2-2, with 7 bases lining up with TRBD2. This CDR3 comprises 14 residues. The V segment lost 5 bases and the J segment 4 bases; nucleotides outside the gene matches: 7. Germline V lookup: CDR1 GTSNPN, CDR2 SVGIG (reference sequence). CDR3: CAWRGLVRTGELFF. The CDR3 bases are TGTGCCTGGCGCGGACTAGTGCGCACCGGGGAGCTGTTTTTT.

In its sample, this clonotype was seen many times. The rearrangement uses TRBV6-5 and TRBJ2-6; TRBD1 agrees at 7 bases. The ends lost 2 bases at V and 0 bases at J; junction bases unmatched: 7. The CDR3 has 18 residues. Germline CDR1 MNHEY, CDR2 SVGAGI. This chain's CDR3 is CASSYRGQFPSGANVLTF. In DNA, the CDR3 is TGTGCCAGCAGTTACCGGGGACAGTTTCCCTCTGGGGCCAACGTCCTGACTTTC.

In its sample, this clonotype was seen a few times. The rearrangement links TRBV20-1 to TRBJ2-1, with a weak D call TRBD1 (5 bases). The ends were cut back, 2 bases at V and 9 bases at J, with 17 bases in the middle. The CDR3 is 14 amino acids. The germline gives CDR1 DFQATT, CDR2 SNEGSKA (reference sequence). CDR3 residues: CSARKETAIGEQFF. DNA for the CDR3: TGCAGTGCTAGAAAGGAGACAGCAATTGGTGAGCAGTTCTTC.

The table lists this clonotype with a few counts. V usage is TRBV19 and J usage is TRBJ2-1; D not resolved. The CDR3 totals 13 residues. Germline V gene sequence: CDR1 LNHDA, CDR2 SQIVND (reference sequence). V was trimmed by 3 bases and J by 7 bases, leaving 10 bases between them. DNA of the CDR3: TGTGCCAGTAGTATCCAGGACGGGAATGAGCAGTTCTTC. This gives the protein CASSIQDGNEQFF.